Listed here are 12 T cell receptor beta chains from one sample, sequenced in a study of T cell changes during pregnancy in multiple sclerosis. The data were produced by immunoSEQ multiplex PCR, yet TCRdb's version contains in-frame clones alone and is incomplete. The table lists about 50,000 clones, 80% to 95% of them singletons. The input for sequencing was CD4+ T cells from peripheral blood mononuclear cells, taken after pregnancy. These TCRs come from a female donor with multiple sclerosis, enrolled in a pregnancy study.

The rearrangement links TRBV27 to TRBJ1-1, with D possibly matching TRBD1 (5 bases). The V gene lost 5 bases and the J gene lost 0 bases, with 13 bases spanning the gap. Germline loops: CDR1 MNHEY, CDR2 SMNVEV (reference sequence). CDR3 size: 15 residues. The CDR3 nucleotides are TGTGCCAGCAGTCCCGGGACTCTACTGAACACTGAAGCTTTCTTT. It is translated as CASSPGTLLNTEAFF.

The V and J genes are TRBV30 and TRBJ1-2; D is undetermined. Germline lookup yields CDR1 GTSNPN and CDR2 SVGIG (reference sequence). This CDR3 spans 12 amino acids. V was cut by 2 bases and J by 4 bases, with 8 bases left in between. The DNA of the CDR3 is TGTGCCTGGAGTCCCGAGGGCTATGGCTACACCTTC. It is translated as CAWSPEGYGYTF.

This chain links TRBV7-2 with TRBJ2-5; D gene ambiguous. CDR1 SGHTA and CDR2 FQGNSA come from the germline V gene. With 2 bases removed from V and 2 bases from J, the gap between germline ends came to 12 bases. CDR3 length equals 15 residues. The CDR3 region is CASSLYYRRQETQYF. The CDR3 coding sequence is TGTGCCAGCAGCTTATATTACAGAAGACAAGAGACCCAGTACTTC.

The chain links TRBV29-1 to TRBJ2-5, with TRBD1 matching over 7 bases. CDR1 SQVTM and CDR2 ANQGSEA come from the germline V gene. The V gene end was trimmed by 7 bases and the J gene end by 5 bases; junction bases not matched to a gene: 7. The CDR3 length is 12 residues. CDR3 DNA: TGCAGCGCCCGACAGGGTGGGGAGACCCAGTACTTC. It translates to CSARQGGETQYF.

The chain employs TRBV6-1 and TRBJ2-5; D possibly corresponds to TRBD2 (5 bases). The better agreement between TRBJ2-7 and the DNA end casts doubt on the J call. Germline CDR1 and CDR2: MNHNS and SASEGT. This CDR3 spans 15 amino acids. The CDR3 nucleotides are TGTGCCAGCAGTGAAGTTCCGGGGTCAACCTACGAGCAGTACTTC. Amino acid sequence: CASSEVPGSTYEQYF.

The rearrangement links TRBV2 to TRBJ1-1; D gene unclear. V was shortened by 2 bases and J by 0 bases, with 7 bases between the two germline ends. Per germline, CDR1 SNHLY and CDR2 FYNNEI. The CDR3 totals 14 residues. The CDR3 spells CASSENRLNTEAFF. As DNA, the CDR3 is TGTGCCAGCAGTGAAAACAGATTGAACACTGAAGCTTTCTTT.

This clone occurred once. The chain is built from TRBV15 and TRBJ2-7; 10 positions agree with TRBD2. The CDR3 is 15 residues long. Germline trimming cut 0 bases from V and 6 bases from J; bases unmatched to any gene: 5. Germline loops: CDR1 LNHNV, CDR2 YYDKDF (reference sequence). The CDR3 region has the DNA TGTGCCACCAGCAGAGATCGGCTAGCGGGAGTCGAGCAGTACTTC. Protein product: CATSRDRLAGVEQYF.

This clone was seen just once. The rearrangement joins TRBV4-1 to TRBJ2-7; 8 bases map to TRBD2. Looked up from germline, CDR1 is MGHRA and CDR2 is YSYEKL. The CDR3 length is 16 residues. V was pared by 4 bases and J by 3 bases, with 11 bases of the junction left unmatched. The DNA for the CDR3 is TGCGCCAGCAGCCGTAAACTAGCGGCTCGTGACTACGAGCAGTACTTC. It is translated as CASSRKLAARDYEQYF.

This chain links TRBV6-5 with TRBJ1-1; tentatively, D is TRBD1 (6 bases). V was cut by 3 bases and J by 4 bases, with 12 bases left in between. This CDR3 spans 14 amino acids. Germline V CDR1 and CDR2: MNHEY, SVGAGI. CDR3 sequence (DNA): TGTGCCAGCAGTTATTTTACAGGGAGCACTGAAGCTTTCTTT. Translating gives CASSYFTGSTEAFF.

This chain joins TRBV5-1 and TRBJ2-1; D remains ambiguous. The germline V gene encodes CDR1 SGHRS and CDR2 YFSETQ. This CDR3 comprises 12 residues. The V end lost 4 bases, the J end lost 7 bases, and 9 bases lay between the germline ends. For the CDR3, the DNA is TGCGCCAGCAGCGGGCTTAGTAATGAGCAGTTCTTC. It translates to CASSGLSNEQFF.

The chain uses TRBV2 and TRBJ1-3; a possible D gene is TRBD1 (5 bases). V lost 6 bases to trimming and J lost 0 bases, with 12 bases between them. Germline values: CDR1 SNHLY, CDR2 FYNNEI. The CDR3 sequence is 15 residues long. CDR3 sequence: CASRTRVNSGNTIYF. For the CDR3, the DNA is TGTGCCAGCAGGACCAGGGTGAACTCTGGAAACACCATATATTTT. The full variable domain, in which reference TRBV2 and TRBJ1-3 provide the parts outside the CDR3, is EPEVTQTPSHQVTQMGQEVILRCVPISNHLYFYWYRQILGQKVEFLVSFYNNEISEKSEIFDDQFSVERPDGSNFTLKIRSTKLEDSAMYFCASRTRVNSGNTIYFGEGSWLTVV.

V is TRBV15 and J is TRBJ2-7; a possible D gene is TRBD1 (5 bases). CDR1 and CDR2 from the germline V gene are LNHNV and YYDKDF (reference sequence). V gave up 1 base and J gave up 6 bases, with 10 bases separating them. The CDR3 has 13 residues. The CDR3 protein is CATSRGQPLEQYF. The CDR3 DNA is TGTGCCACCAGCAGAGGACAGCCTCTCGAGCAGTACTTC.